This is a list of T cell receptor beta chains from one sample in a study of beta chain features in type 1 diabetes. The method was immunoSEQ multiplex PCR; TCRdb's version includes in-frame clones alone and lacks a portion of them. The sample has around 260,000 clones; around 20% are singletons. The sequenced sample was naive CD4+ T cells from blood. The receptors here all came from a woman aged 35 to 49 with type 1 diabetes. The CDR3 runs from the conserved cysteine through the conserved F or W. D genes are given only for firm matches. The listing skips clone size in some rows; elsewhere it reads once, few, many or a size class.

clone_size	v_call	d_call	cdr3_length	j_call	cdr3_aa	cdr3_nt
few	TRBV6-4	-	14	TRBJ2-6	CASSQNSGANVLTF	TGTGCCAGCAGTCAGAACTCTGGGGCCAACGTCCTGACTTTC
-	TRBV29-1	-	14	TRBJ1-2	CSVEDGGSPYGYTF	TGCAGCGTTGAAGATGGGGGGAGTCCCTATGGCTACACCTTC
-	TRBV4-1	TRBD2	20	TRBJ2-6	CASSHASFARGRGGANVLTF	TGCGCCAGCAGCCACGCTTCCTTTGCCCGTGGGCGGGGGGGGGCCAACGTCCTGACTTTC
-	TRBV5-1	TRBD2	15	TRBJ2-7	CASSLTSGSSYEQYF	TGCGCCAGCAGCTTAACTAGCGGGAGCTCCTACGAGCAGTACTTC
-	TRBV7-2	-	15	TRBJ1-1	CASSLVSSLEEGAFF	TGTGCCAGCAGCTTAGTATCCTCGTTGGAGGAGGGAGCTTTCTTT
few	TRBV18	-	13	TRBJ1-5	CASSPDRDQPQHF	TGTGCCAGCTCACCGGACAGAGATCAGCCCCAGCATTTT
few	TRBV30	TRBD1	13	TRBJ1-2	CAWSGQGGYGYTF	TGTGCCTGGAGTGGACAGGGAGGATATGGCTACACCTTC
few	TRBV4-3	-	8	TRBJ1-5	CASSPLHF	TGCGCCAGCAGCCCCCTGCATTTT
few	TRBV25-1	TRBD1	14	TRBJ1-1	CASRERQGITEAFF	TGTGCCAGCAGAGAAAGACAGGGGATCACTGAAGCTTTCTTT
few	TRBV28	-	18	TRBJ2-7	CASSLRASADPSSYEQYF	TGTGCCAGCAGTTTACGGGCTAGCGCCGATCCTAGCTCCTACGAGCAGTACTTC
few	TRBV6-5	TRBD1	13	TRBJ2-1	CASSPQGVGEQFF	TGTGCCAGCAGCCCCCAGGGGGTGGGCGAGCAGTTCTTC
few	TRBV2	TRBD1	15	TRBJ2-5	CASNTVGQGFETQYF	TGTGCCAGCAATACCGTGGGACAGGGATTCGAGACCCAGTACTTC
few	TRBV29-1	-	14	TRBJ1-3	CSGSTGSSGNTIYF	TGCAGCGGGAGCACAGGATCCTCTGGAAACACCATATATTTT
-	TRBV29-1	TRBD2	15	TRBJ2-2	CSVGEGLAGTGELFF	TGCAGCGTTGGAGAGGGACTAGCGGGAACCGGGGAGCTGTTTTTT
few	TRBV4-3	-	15	TRBJ1-5	CASSQGRGSNQPQHF	TGCGCCAGCAGCCAAGGCAGGGGCAGCAATCAGCCCCAGCATTTT
-	TRBV5-1	TRBD2	16	TRBJ2-1	CASSLQAGGPYNEQFF	TGCGCCAGCAGCTTGCAAGCGGGAGGGCCTTACAATGAGCAGTTCTTC
-	TRBV19	TRBD2	14	TRBJ2-5	CASSSSGTIETQYF	TGTGCCAGTAGTTCCTCCGGGACTATAGAGACCCAGTACTTC
few	TRBV18	TRBD1	15	TRBJ2-7	CASSPLGQGGYEQYF	TGTGCCAGCTCACCTTTGGGACAGGGGGGCTACGAGCAGTACTTC
few	TRBV6-6	-	13	TRBJ1-1	CASNPREVVKAFF	TGTGCCAGCAATCCCAGGGAGGTTGTGAAAGCTTTCTTT
few	TRBV5-1	-	16	TRBJ2-7	CASSLGGGYSTYEQYF	TGCGCCAGCAGCTTGGGAGGAGGGTACAGCACCTACGAGCAGTACTTC
-	TRBV7-3	-	13	TRBJ2-1	CASSPLGYNEQFF	TGTGCCAGCAGCCCGCTAGGATACAATGAGCAGTTCTTC
-	TRBV5-4	-	14	TRBJ2-5	CASIRAGVQETQYF	TGTGCCAGCATTCGCGCCGGGGTGCAAGAGACCCAGTACTTC
few	TRBV7-2	-	13	TRBJ1-1	CASSTDRHAEAFF	TGTGCCAGCAGTACAGACAGGCACGCTGAAGCTTTCTTT
few	TRBV28	-	12	TRBJ2-3	CASSPREDTQYF	TGTGCCAGCAGCCCCCGGGAGGATACGCAGTATTTT
-	TRBV27	TRBD2	12	TRBJ2-4	CASGRGGNIQYF	TGTGCCAGCGGTCGGGGAGGGAACATTCAGTACTTC